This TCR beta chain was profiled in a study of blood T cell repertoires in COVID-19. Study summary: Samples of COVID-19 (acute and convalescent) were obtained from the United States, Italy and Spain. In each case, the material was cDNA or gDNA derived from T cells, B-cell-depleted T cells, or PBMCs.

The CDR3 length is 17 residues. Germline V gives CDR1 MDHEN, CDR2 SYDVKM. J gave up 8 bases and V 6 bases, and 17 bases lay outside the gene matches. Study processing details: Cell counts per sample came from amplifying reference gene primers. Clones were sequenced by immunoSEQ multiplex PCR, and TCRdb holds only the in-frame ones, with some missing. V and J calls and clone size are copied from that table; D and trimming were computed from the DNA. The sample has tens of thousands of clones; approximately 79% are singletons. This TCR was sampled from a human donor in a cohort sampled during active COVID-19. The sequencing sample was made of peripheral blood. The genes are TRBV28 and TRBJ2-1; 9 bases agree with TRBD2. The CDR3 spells CASRPWGVISGGDEQFF. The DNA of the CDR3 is TGTGCCAGCAGACCTTGGGGGGTGATTAGCGGGGGCGATGAGCAGTTCTTC.